This TCR beta chain is from a study of technical replicates of blood from several donors. Repertoires were generated with immunoSEQ multiplex PCR, while TCRdb's copy carries only in-frame clones and drops some. The repertoire holds some 81,000 clones, with roughly nine tenths as singletons. Germline values: CDR1 MNHEY, CDR2 SMNVEV (reference sequence). The V end was cut by 1 base, the J end by 0 bases, with 9 bases between. There are 16 residues in the CDR3. V gene TRBV27 combines with J gene TRBJ1-4; D not certain. Input material: T cells isolated from PBMCs. The clonotype originates from a human donor in good health. The CDR3 loop reads CASSLFPFPTNEKLFF. The CDR3 DNA follows: TGTGCCAGCAGTTTATTTCCATTTCCAACTAATGAAAAACTGTTTTTT.